This TCR beta chain emerged from a study of T cell repertoires and HLA-DP antigens (dated by TCRdb to the late 2010s). With regard to the full study: The study used an in vitro model of CD4+ T cell alloreactivity against allogeneic HLA-DP presented by transduced HeLa cells. Of the three donors, two were male and one was female, with ages ranging from the 18-to-29 band to the 60-to-69 band. The two alloantigens modelled structurally similar versus dissimilar alloantigens, differing from self at one and approximately eleven peptide-binding groove amino acids, respectively. An average DNA input of about 200 ng was used for sorted CD137+CD4+ samples, compared with roughly 1,200 ng for pre-culture CD4+ samples. Study-level results and caveats: The study was limited by having only three donors, by relying on a non-physiological HeLa antigen-presenting system, and by using total CD4+ responder cells. Separate analysis of naive and memory CD4+ repertoires was not performed. An average cumulative frequency of approximately 35% against one allele and about 51% against the other was found for clones undetected before culture. Clonality of sorted CD137+ cells was similar against both alloantigens (around 0.37) and much higher than in pre-culture samples (approximately 0.039).

Comment on this clone: The specificity of this receptor is unknown. Per-nucleotide qualities are absent, and no much larger clonotype sits a single base away.

There are 18 amino acids in the CDR3, from cysteine to phenylalanine inclusive. The retained sequence is limited to the CDR3, 54 bases, with the frame set at the first base. Per the germline V gene, SGHTS is the CDR1 and YDEGEE is the CDR2. Trimming removed 4 bases from V and 4 bases from J; the gene matches leave 13 bases unexplained. Magnetic bead negative selection was used to isolate untouched CD4+ T cells from Ficoll-separated PBMC, with an average purity of around 98%. Untouched CD4+ T cells were isolated with magnetic beads from Ficoll-separated PBMC, and a purity of approximately 98% was reached with negligible CD8+ contamination. Peripheral blood mononuclear cells came from the buffy coats of a few healthy blood donors, who served as the study's donors. Each of the three donors was CMV seronegative. The DNeasy Blood & Tissue Kit was used to extract genomic DNA. Genomic DNA from sorted CD137+CD4+ cells and from pre-culture CD4+ baseline samples of each subject was subjected to TCRB sequencing.

TCRB CDR3 regions were amplified with the immunoSEQ multiplex PCR using forward primers for 54 TRBV segments and reverse primers for 13 TRBJ segments. Deep resolution, with a target of about 220,000 T cell genomes, was applied to the sequencing of pre-culture CD4+ samples. Amplicons were sequenced on an Illumina HiSeq System, producing 87 bp reads covering the CDR3. As for the original processing: PCR and sequencing errors in the reads were corrected, and CDR3 regions were defined by aligning to IMGT reference sequences. Synthetic template pools were used to estimate counts of templates and unique rearrangements. Clonality was computed by subtracting Pielou's evenness from 1. The Daley-Smith estimator was used to estimate richness. Morisita's index was used to measure repertoire overlap. Clones present in cultured samples but not detected in the pre-culture repertoire of the same donor were defined as low-abundance clones. TCRdb stores this immuneACCESS table with in-frame sequences only. Part of the clones is absent; in the studies checked, under half of the shortfall reflects unresolved V genes, and no reason is known for the rest. That table gives V, J and clone size, and the DNA gave D and trimming. This sample has approximately 90,000 clones in its table, and roughly 86% of those were observed once. The biggest ten clones account for around 1.7% of the sample.

The chain is assembled from TRBV5-8 and TRBJ2-5; 13 central nucleotides agree with TRBD2. What was sequenced was CD4+ T cells from PBMCs. The receptor was isolated from a man aged 50 or older in good health and CMV-seronegative. The DNA reads as follows: TGTGCCAGCAGCCCCGAGGAAACTAGCGGGAGGGCACGAGAGACCCAGTACTTC. Its protein product is CASSPEETSGRARETQYF. The reference TRBV5-8 and TRBJ2-5 proteins fill in what lies around the CDR3, so the full variable domain reads EAGVTQSPTHLIKTRGQQATLRCSPISGHTSVYWYQQALGLGLQFLLWYDEGEERNRGNFPPRFSGRQFPNYSSELNVNALELEDSALYLCASSPEETSGRARETQYFGPGTRLLVL.